This T cell receptor beta chain was recorded in a study of molecular identifiers for immune sequencing clone quantification. Across the whole study: For replicates, RNA isolated from roughly 20,000 or 100,000 naive CD8 cells was divided into five portions, of which four were sequenced.

TCRdb fed the PCR reads into MiXCR, producing one record per CDR3 protein. The sample records over 50,000 distinct CDR3 sequences, 36% being singletons. As to this clonotype: This is likely a read error, given that the CDR3 carries no conserved phenylalanine or tryptophan at its end.

Germline V gene lookup returns CDR1 DFQATT and CDR2 SNEGSKA (reference sequence). The CDR3 has 14 amino acids. V lost 0 bases, J lost 4 bases, and 9 bases lay in between. This clonotype was obtained from a human donor in good health. Some libraries in this study had Jurkat cell RNA spiked in. The chain carries TRBV20-1 and TRBJ2-2; D possibly corresponds to TRBD2 (5 bases). The source material was naive CD8+ T cells from blood, with Jurkat cell RNA spiked in. The subset was: FACS-sorted CD8+CD4-CCR7+CD45RA+ naive T cells. Here the CDR3 DNA reads TGCAGTGCTAGAGATCTTGAGGGCACCGGGGAGCTGTTTATT. It codes for CSARDLEGTGELFI.